The TCR beta chain under discussion was sequenced for a study of blood T cell repertoires in COVID-19. Across the whole study: PBMCs, B-cell-depleted T cells, or T cells provided the cDNA or gDNA that made up the material.

In the source study's methods: Reference gene primer amplification gave estimated nucleated cell counts. Clones were sequenced by immunoSEQ multiplex PCR, and TCRdb holds only the in-frame ones, with some missing. Clonal size and the V and J genes are those of that table, whereas D and trimming came from the DNA. The sample has about 210,000 clones, roughly 87% seen once. Participants were aged roughly 18 to 89 years from roughly 25 US areas. Cohorts were determined from participant-reported clinical history. Sequencing was performed on PBMCs or T cells enriched from blood (not recorded which). The sequence was collected from a man between 18 and 29 years old with acute COVID-19.

The CDR3 DNA reads as TGCACCAGCAGCCACAAGATGGGCTCCCGGCAGCCCCAGCATTTT. Protein: CTSSHKMGSRQPQHF. The chain carries TRBV1 and TRBJ1-5; the table names TRBD1, a call not compared with the DNA. TRBV1 is flagged as a pseudogene. The CDR3 has 15 amino acids.